The rows below give T cell receptor beta chains drawn from one sample of a study of PD-L1 blockade in urothelial cancer. TCRdb's copy holds only in-frame clones and misses some; the assay was immunoSEQ multiplex PCR. The sample consists of about 81,000 clones, approximately 86% of them appearing once. Specimen: PBMCs, collected around atezolizumab (anti-PD-L1) treatment. The receptor set was obtained from a man aged 35 to 55 with urothelial cancer. Each CDR3 is given with its conserved first and last residue. Fields, in order: D gene, CDR3 length, V gene, J gene, clone size, CDR3 DNA, CDR3 protein. D genes are given only for firm matches. Size values are once, few and many counts, or a class for expanded clones, and some rows have none.

d_call: -; cdr3_length: 13; v_call: TRBV6-6; j_call: TRBJ2-7; clone_size: -; cdr3_nt: TGTGCCACCAGGGGCGCGGGAACATACGAGCAGTACTTC; cdr3_aa: CATRGAGTYEQYF
d_call: -; cdr3_length: 14; v_call: TRBV7-2; j_call: TRBJ2-1; clone_size: -; cdr3_nt: TGTGCCAGCAGCTTATTTGGGGGAGGCAATGAGCAGTTCTTC; cdr3_aa: CASSLFGGGNEQFF
d_call: TRBD1; cdr3_length: 15; v_call: TRBV6-5; j_call: TRBJ2-7; clone_size: -; cdr3_nt: TGTGCCAGCAGAAAGGACAGGTCACCCTCCTACGAGCAGTACTTC; cdr3_aa: CASRKDRSPSYEQYF
d_call: -; cdr3_length: 16; v_call: TRBV11-2; j_call: TRBJ2-5; clone_size: few; cdr3_nt: TGTGCCAGCAGCTCCCAGGGGCGTGGGGTCCAAGAGACCCAGTACTTC; cdr3_aa: CASSSQGRGVQETQYF
d_call: -; cdr3_length: 13; v_call: TRBV7-9; j_call: TRBJ2-7; clone_size: -; cdr3_nt: TGTGCCAGCAGCTTCGGGGACAACTACGAGCAGTACTTC; cdr3_aa: CASSFGDNYEQYF
d_call: -; cdr3_length: 14; v_call: TRBV9; j_call: TRBJ1-1; clone_size: -; cdr3_nt: TGTGCCAGCAGCCCTAAAAAGCTGAACACTGAAGCTTTCTTT; cdr3_aa: CASSPKKLNTEAFF
d_call: TRBD2; cdr3_length: 16; v_call: TRBV9; j_call: TRBJ2-1; clone_size: once; cdr3_nt: TGTGCCAGCAGCGTAGATTCGGCGGGAGGGCTAAATGAGCAGTTCTTC; cdr3_aa: CASSVDSAGGLNEQFF
d_call: -; cdr3_length: 15; v_call: TRBV7-6; j_call: TRBJ2-3; clone_size: -; cdr3_nt: TGTGCCAGCAGTCGTCGGGAGCTTCAAACAGATACGCAGTATTTT; cdr3_aa: CASSRRELQTDTQYF
d_call: TRBD2; cdr3_length: 15; v_call: TRBV9; j_call: TRBJ2-2; clone_size: -; cdr3_nt: TGTGCCAGCTCCCTCAGGGGAGCGGGAGGCGGGGAGCTGTTTTTT; cdr3_aa: CASSLRGAGGGELFF
d_call: -; cdr3_length: 14; v_call: TRBV14; j_call: TRBJ1-1; clone_size: once; cdr3_nt: TGTGCCAGCAGCCTTACAGCAATGAACACTGAAGCTTTCTTT; cdr3_aa: CASSLTAMNTEAFF
d_call: TRBD2; cdr3_length: 17; v_call: TRBV7-2; j_call: TRBJ2-3; clone_size: -; cdr3_nt: TGTGCCAGCAGCTTGACTAGCGGGAGGCACCTCCCAGATACGCAGTATTTT; cdr3_aa: CASSLTSGRHLPDTQYF
d_call: TRBD1; cdr3_length: 14; v_call: TRBV7-9; j_call: TRBJ2-1; clone_size: -; cdr3_nt: TGTGCCAGCAGGATCTGGACAGGGGACAATGAGCAGTTCTTC; cdr3_aa: CASRIWTGDNEQFF
d_call: -; cdr3_length: 13; v_call: TRBV28; j_call: TRBJ2-3; clone_size: -; cdr3_nt: TGTGCCACTATTCCCCCCAGCACAGATACGCAGTATTTT; cdr3_aa: CATIPPSTDTQYF
d_call: -; cdr3_length: 13; v_call: TRBV28; j_call: TRBJ1-1; clone_size: -; cdr3_nt: TGTGCCAGCACCTGGGGGAGGAGGACTGAAGCTTTCTTT; cdr3_aa: CASTWGRRTEAFF
d_call: TRBD2; cdr3_length: 15; v_call: TRBV5-5; j_call: TRBJ2-7; clone_size: -; cdr3_nt: TGTGCCAGCAGCTTGGGACTAGCGGCCCTTTACGAGCAGTACTTC; cdr3_aa: CASSLGLAALYEQYF
d_call: TRBD2; cdr3_length: 16; v_call: TRBV11-2; j_call: TRBJ2-1; clone_size: -; cdr3_nt: TGTGCCAGCAGATCCTTCGGGACTAGAACTTACAATGAGCAGTTCTTC; cdr3_aa: CASRSFGTRTYNEQFF
d_call: -; cdr3_length: 14; v_call: TRBV5-1; j_call: TRBJ1-2; clone_size: -; cdr3_nt: TGCGCCAGCAGCTTGGACAGGTCTAACTATGGCTACACCTTC; cdr3_aa: CASSLDRSNYGYTF
d_call: TRBD1; cdr3_length: 12; v_call: TRBV30; j_call: TRBJ1-2; clone_size: -; cdr3_nt: TGTGCCTGGAATTGGGACAGAGGGGGCTACACCTTC; cdr3_aa: CAWNWDRGGYTF
d_call: -; cdr3_length: 12; v_call: TRBV29-1; j_call: TRBJ2-7; clone_size: -; cdr3_nt: TGCAGCGTTGTACAGCCCCCCTACGAGCAGTACTTC; cdr3_aa: CSVVQPPYEQYF
d_call: TRBD1; cdr3_length: 13; v_call: TRBV29-1; j_call: TRBJ2-7; clone_size: -; cdr3_nt: TGCAGCGTCACTCAGGGGGCCTCCTACGAGCAGTACTTC; cdr3_aa: CSVTQGASYEQYF
d_call: -; cdr3_length: 15; v_call: TRBV10-2; j_call: TRBJ2-7; clone_size: -; cdr3_nt: TGCGCCAGTACTCCCGTGGGCGGGGCATCCTACGAGCAGTACTTC; cdr3_aa: CASTPVGGASYEQYF
d_call: -; cdr3_length: 13; v_call: TRBV11-3; j_call: TRBJ1-1; clone_size: -; cdr3_nt: TGTGCCAGCAGCCCACACGAGAACACTGAAGCTTTCTTT; cdr3_aa: CASSPHENTEAFF